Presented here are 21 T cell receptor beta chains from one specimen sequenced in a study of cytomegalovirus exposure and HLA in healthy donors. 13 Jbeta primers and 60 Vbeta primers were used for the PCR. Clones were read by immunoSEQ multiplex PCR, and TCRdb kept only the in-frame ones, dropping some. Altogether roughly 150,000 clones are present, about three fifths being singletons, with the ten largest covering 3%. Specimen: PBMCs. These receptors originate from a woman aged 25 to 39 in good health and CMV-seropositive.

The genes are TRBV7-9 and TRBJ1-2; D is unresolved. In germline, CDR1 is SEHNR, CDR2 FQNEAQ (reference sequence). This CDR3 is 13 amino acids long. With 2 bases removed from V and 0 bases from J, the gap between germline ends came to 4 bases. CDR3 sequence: CASSLTANYGYTF. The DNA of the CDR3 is TGTGCCAGCAGCTTAACAGCTAACTATGGCTACACCTTC.

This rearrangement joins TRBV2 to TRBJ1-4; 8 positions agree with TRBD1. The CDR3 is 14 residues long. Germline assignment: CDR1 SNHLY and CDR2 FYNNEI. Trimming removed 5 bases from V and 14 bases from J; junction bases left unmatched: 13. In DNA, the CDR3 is TGTGCCAGCAGTCGCCGGGACAGGACTTTGGCGCTGTTTTTT. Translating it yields CASSRRDRTLALFF.

Here the CDR3 reads CASSSTSGGAYNEQFF. CDR3 nucleotides: TGCGCCAGCAGCTCAACTAGCGGGGGGGCCTACAATGAGCAGTTCTTC. The chain couples TRBV5-1 to TRBJ2-1; 13 bases agree with TRBD2. The CDR3 contains 16 residues. Looked up from germline, CDR1 is SGHRS and CDR2 is YFSETQ. The J segment lost 2 bases and the V segment lost 3 bases, leaving 2 bases of the junction unmatched. Filled out from reference TRBV5-1 and TRBJ2-1, the complete variable domain reads KAGVTQTPRYLIKTRGQQVTLSCSPISGHRSVSWYQQTPGQGLQFLFEYFSETQRNKGNFPGRFSGRQFSNSRSEMNVSTLELGDSALYLCASSSTSGGAYNEQFFGPGTRLTVL.

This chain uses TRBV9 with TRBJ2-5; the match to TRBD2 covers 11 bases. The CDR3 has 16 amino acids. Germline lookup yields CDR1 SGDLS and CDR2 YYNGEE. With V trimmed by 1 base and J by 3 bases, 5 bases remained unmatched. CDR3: CASSVSPGLAEETQYF. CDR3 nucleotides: TGTGCCAGCAGCGTATCTCCGGGACTAGCGGAAGAGACCCAGTACTTC.

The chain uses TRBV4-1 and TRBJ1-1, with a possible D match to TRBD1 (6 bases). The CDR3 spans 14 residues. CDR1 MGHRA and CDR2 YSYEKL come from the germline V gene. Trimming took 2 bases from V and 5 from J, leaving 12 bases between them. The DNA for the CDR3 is TGCGCCAGCAGCCAATGGGGGGGCAGGACTGAAGCTTTCTTT. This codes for CASSQWGGRTEAFF.

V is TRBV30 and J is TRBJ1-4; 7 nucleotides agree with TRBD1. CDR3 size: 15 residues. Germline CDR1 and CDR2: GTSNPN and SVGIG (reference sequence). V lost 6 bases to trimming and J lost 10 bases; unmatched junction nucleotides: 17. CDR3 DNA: TGTGCCTGCCCCTCGCCCGGGACAGAATATGGAAAACTGTTTTTT. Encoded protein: CACPSPGTEYGKLFF. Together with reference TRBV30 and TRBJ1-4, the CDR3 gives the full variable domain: SQTIHQWPATLVQPVGSPLSLECTVEGTSNPNLYWYRQAAGRGLQLLFYSVGIGQISSEVPQNLSASRPQDRQFILSSKKLLLSDSGFYLCACPSPGTEYGKLFFGSGTQLSVL.

CDR3 sequence reads: CASSSRTGMGEQYF. CDR3 nucleotide sequence: TGTGCCAGCAGCTCTAGGACAGGGATGGGCGAGCAGTACTTC. The chain employs TRBV13 and TRBJ2-7, with 8 bases aligning to TRBD1. V was clipped by 4 bases and J by 6 bases; unmatched bases: 8. Germline V lookup: CDR1 PRHDT, CDR2 FYEKMQ (reference sequence). The CDR3 is made up of 14 amino acids.

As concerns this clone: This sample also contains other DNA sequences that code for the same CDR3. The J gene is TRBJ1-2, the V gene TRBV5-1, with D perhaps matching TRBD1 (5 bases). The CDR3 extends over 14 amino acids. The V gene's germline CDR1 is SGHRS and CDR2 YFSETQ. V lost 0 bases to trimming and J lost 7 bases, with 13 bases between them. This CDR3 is CASSLDLRGGGYTF. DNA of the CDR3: TGCGCCAGCAGCTTGGATCTTAGGGGAGGTGGCTACACCTTC.

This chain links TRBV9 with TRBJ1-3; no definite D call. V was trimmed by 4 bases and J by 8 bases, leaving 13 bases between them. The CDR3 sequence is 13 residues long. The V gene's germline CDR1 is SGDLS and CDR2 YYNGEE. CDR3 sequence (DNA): TGTGCCAGCAGCCCAATGGACTGGGACACCATATATTTT. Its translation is CASSPMDWDTIYF.

CDR3: CASSLRQGPTDTQYF. CDR3 sequence (DNA): TGCGCCAGCAGCCTCCGACAGGGTCCCACAGATACGCAGTATTTT. This chain uses TRBV5-1 with TRBJ2-3; 7 positions agree with TRBD1. This CDR3 is built from 15 residues. Germline assignment: CDR1 SGHRS and CDR2 YFSETQ. With 4 bases clipped from V and 2 bases from J, the junction kept 7 bases outside the gene matches.

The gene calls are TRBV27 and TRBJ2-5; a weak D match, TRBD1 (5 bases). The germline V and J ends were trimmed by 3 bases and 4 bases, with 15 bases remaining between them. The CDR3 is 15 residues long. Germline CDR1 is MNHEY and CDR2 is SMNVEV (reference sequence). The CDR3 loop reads CASSFGGRQGETQYF. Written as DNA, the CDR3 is TGTGCCAGCAGTTTCGGCGGACGGCAGGGAGAGACCCAGTACTTC.

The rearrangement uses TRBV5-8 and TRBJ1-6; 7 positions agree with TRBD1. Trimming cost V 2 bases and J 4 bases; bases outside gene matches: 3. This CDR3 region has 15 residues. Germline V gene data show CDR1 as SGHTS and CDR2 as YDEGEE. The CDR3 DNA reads TGTGCCAGCAGCTTAATGACAGGGTATAATTCACCCCTCCACTTT. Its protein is CASSLMTGYNSPLHF.

The CDR3 sequence: CASPQTGNQPQHF. Here the CDR3 DNA reads TGTGCCAGCCCTCAGACAGGGAACCAGCCCCAGCATTTT. The chain links TRBV6-1 to TRBJ1-5, with 7 bases matching TRBD1. Trimming cost V 8 bases and J 7 bases; bases outside gene matches: 8. The CDR3 has 13 amino acids. The germline CDR1 and CDR2 sequences are MNHNS and SASEGT.

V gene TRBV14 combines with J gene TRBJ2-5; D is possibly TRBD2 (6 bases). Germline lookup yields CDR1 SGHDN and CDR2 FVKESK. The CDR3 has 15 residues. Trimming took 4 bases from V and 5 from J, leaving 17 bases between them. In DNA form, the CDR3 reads TGTGCCAGCAGCCCCAAAGGGACTCCGGGGGAGACCCAGTACTTC. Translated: CASSPKGTPGETQYF.

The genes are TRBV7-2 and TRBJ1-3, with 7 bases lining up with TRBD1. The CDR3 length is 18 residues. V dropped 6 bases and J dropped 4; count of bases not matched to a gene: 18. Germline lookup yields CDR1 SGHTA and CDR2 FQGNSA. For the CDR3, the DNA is TGTGCCAGCAGTCCACAAATCCTCAACAGGGGAGGCGGAAACACCATATATTTT. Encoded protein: CASSPQILNRGGGNTIYF.

The CDR3 sequence: CASIGFGETQYF. The CDR3 region has the DNA TGTGCCTCCATCGGGTTTGGGGAGACCCAGTACTTC. V gene TRBV19 combines with J gene TRBJ2-5, with D hard to call. This CDR3 is 12 amino acids long. Germline V lookup: CDR1 LNHDA, CDR2 SQIVND (reference sequence). With 11 bases removed from V and 5 bases from J, the gap between germline ends came to 15 bases.

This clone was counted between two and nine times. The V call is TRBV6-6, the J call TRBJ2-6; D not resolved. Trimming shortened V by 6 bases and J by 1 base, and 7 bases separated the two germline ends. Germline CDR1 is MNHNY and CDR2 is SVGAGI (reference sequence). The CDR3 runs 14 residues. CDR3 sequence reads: CASRYQSGANVLTF. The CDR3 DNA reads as TGTGCCAGCAGATACCAATCTGGGGCCAACGTCCTGACTTTC.

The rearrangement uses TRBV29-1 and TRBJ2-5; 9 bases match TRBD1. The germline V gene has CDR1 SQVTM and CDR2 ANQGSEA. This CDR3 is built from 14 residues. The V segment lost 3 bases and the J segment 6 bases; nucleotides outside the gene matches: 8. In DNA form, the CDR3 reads TGCAGCGTTGAGTGGGACAGGGTAAGGAAGACCCAGTACTTC. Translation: CSVEWDRVRKTQYF.

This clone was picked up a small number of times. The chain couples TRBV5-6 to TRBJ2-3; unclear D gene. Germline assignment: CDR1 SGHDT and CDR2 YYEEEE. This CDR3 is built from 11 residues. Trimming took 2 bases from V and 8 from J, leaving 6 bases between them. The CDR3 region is CASSFQRTQYF. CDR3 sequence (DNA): TGTGCCAGCAGCTTCCAGCGTACGCAGTATTTT.

This chain's CDR3 is CASSVAGALTDTQYF. CDR3 sequence (DNA): TGTGCCAGCAGCGTAGCTGGGGCTCTCACAGATACGCAGTATTTT. The rearrangement links TRBV9 to TRBJ2-3; TRBD1 is a possible D gene (5 bases). This CDR3 spans 15 amino acids. V lost 0 bases to trimming and J lost 2 bases, with 10 bases between them. Germline V lookup: CDR1 SGDLS, CDR2 YYNGEE. The whole variable domain, remainder taken from reference TRBV9 and TRBJ2-3, is DSGVTQTPKHLITATGQRVTLRCSPRSGDLSVYWYQQSLDQGLQFLIQYYNGEERAKGNILERFSAQQFPDLHSELNLSSLELGDSALYFCASSVAGALTDTQYFGPGTRLTVL.

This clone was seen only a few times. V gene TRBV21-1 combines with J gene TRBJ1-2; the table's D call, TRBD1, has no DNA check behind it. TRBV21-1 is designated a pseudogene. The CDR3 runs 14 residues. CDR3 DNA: TGTGCCATTAAAGGGGGCCCCTTCGAGAATGGCTACACCTTC. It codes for CAIKGGPFENGYTF.